The sequence of this TCR beta chain was determined in a study of CD8+CD57+ T cells in acquired aplastic anemia (dated by TCRdb to 2016 to 2018). The study in broad terms: A mean of roughly 3.2 ug of DNA, ranging from roughly 0.19 to 27.4 ug, was extracted from sorted CD4+ and CD8+ cells. A CD8+CD57+ expansion meant a frequency higher than the mean frequency seen in healthy subjects.

This clonotype was observed a few times. Its antigen is still unknown. The germline gene is not matched at one end of the junction; a read error may be the cause. Profiling of TCR beta VDJ combinations and CDR3 sequences used genomic DNA as the template. An Illumina HiSeq 2000 was the platform used for TCR repertoire sequencing. Regarding the original processing steps: TRBV/TRBJ rearrangement plots, CDR3 size and DJ length profiles, and Simpson's diversity index were used to assess repertoires. Whichever DNA sequence was most abundant in the deep sequencing data was defined as the immunodominant clone. CDR3 amino acid sequences were checked for sharing between subjects and were compared against published repertoires and the VDJdb database. TCRdb passed the public sequencing reads through fastp at Q25 and MiXCR, retaining productive beta sequences. Identical CDR3 proteins give one entry, which carries the most common genes and DNA. These V and J calls are TCRdb output, not the study's own analysis. In this sample the table shows about 160,000 distinct CDR3 sequences, around half of which occur a single time. The top ten constitute 2.5% to 3% of the sample.

According to the germline V gene, CDR1 reads SGHRS and CDR2 reads YFSETQ. The CDR3 has 15 amino acids, counting the end cysteine and phenylalanine. The retained sequence is limited to the CDR3, 45 bases, with the frame set at the first base. Patients chosen for sequencing had shown expansion of CD8+CD57+ cells by flow cytometry. All patients had severe acquired aplastic anemia diagnosed by International Study of Aplastic Anemia and Agranulocytosis and Camitta criteria. At the time blood was sampled, none of the patients had received any therapy. The study deep-sequenced TCR repertoires of sorted CD4+ and CD8+ blood T cells from severe aplastic anemia patients and healthy subjects. Patients were enrolled in the USA under clinicaltrials.gov protocols 00001620, 01623167, 00001397, 00071045, 00081523 and 00961064. Ficoll-Paque density gradient centrifugation was used to isolate peripheral blood mononuclear cells. Before DNA extraction, CD4+ and CD8+ T cells were sorted by FACS or by magnetic beads.

What the research found in general, with its limitations: Around 27 CD8+ CDR3 sequences were shared between patients and controls but appeared highly expressed in patients and within their immunodominant clones. Patients and healthy controls showed no significant difference in CD8+ Simpson's diversity (P=0.060).

The sample consisted of sorted CD4+, CD8+, or CD8+CD57+ T cells (not recorded which) from PBMCs. The chain employs TRBV5-1 and TRBJ2-3; no D gene is confidently identified. The clonotype was recovered from a human donor with aplastic anemia. This receptor carries the CDR3 CTSSLSRGTTDTQYF. Here is the DNA: TGCACCAGCAGCTTGTCCCGCGGTACTACAGATACGCAGTATTTT. Joined to the reference TRBV5-1 and TRBJ2-3 proteins, this CDR3 gives the full variable domain: KAGVTQTPRYLIKTRGQQVTLSCSPISGHRSVSWYQQTPGQGLQFLFEYFSETQRNKGNFPGRFSGRQFSNSRSEMNVSTLELGDSALYLCTSSLSRGTTDTQYFGPGTRLTVL.